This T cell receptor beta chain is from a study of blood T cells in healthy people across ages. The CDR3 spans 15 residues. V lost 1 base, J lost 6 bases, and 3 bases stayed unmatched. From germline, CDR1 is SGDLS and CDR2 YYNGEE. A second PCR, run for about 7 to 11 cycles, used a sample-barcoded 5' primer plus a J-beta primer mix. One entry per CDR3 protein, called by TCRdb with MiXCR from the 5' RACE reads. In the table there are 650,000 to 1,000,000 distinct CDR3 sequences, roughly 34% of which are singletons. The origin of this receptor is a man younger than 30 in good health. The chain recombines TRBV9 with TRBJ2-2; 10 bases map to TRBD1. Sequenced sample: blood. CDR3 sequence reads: CASSVTGTGAGELFF. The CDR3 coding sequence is TGTGCCAGCAGCGTAACCGGGACAGGGGCCGGGGAGCTGTTTTTT. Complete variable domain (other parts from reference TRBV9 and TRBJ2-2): DSGVTQTPKHLITATGQRVTLRCSPRSGDLSVYWYQQSLDQGLQFLIQYYNGEERAKGNILERFSAQQFPDLHSELNLSSLELGDSALYFCASSVTGTGAGELFFGEGSRLTVL.